This T cell receptor beta chain was identified in a study of PD-1 blockade in mismatch repair-deficient tumors. Time point described: approximately ten-day in vitro stimulation with candidate neoantigen peptide 7. A roughly ten-day in vitro culture was run per each of seven reactive peptides. Produced via immunoSEQ multiplex PCR; TCRdb's table is partial and in-frame only. Of several thousand clones listed, about 87% were seen once; the top ten hold approximately 12%. The V gene's germline CDR1 is MNHEY and CDR2 SMNVEV (reference sequence). This CDR3 region has 10 residues. Between the trimmed V and J ends, which lost 9 bases and 2 bases, there was a span of 5 bases. This clone is hyperexpanded in the sample. Its antigen is not known. This sample includes further DNA sequences coding for the same CDR3.

The source is an adult with mismatch repair-deficient cancer. The gene calls are TRBV27 and TRBJ2-7; unclear D gene. The sequences come from cells cultured in vitro, collected from a patient treated with pembrolizumab. The CDR3 spells CASGAYEQYF. CDR3 DNA sequence: TGTGCCAGTGGTGCCTACGAGCAGTACTTC.